This TCR beta chain came from a study of cytomegalovirus exposure and HLA in healthy donors. At the level of the study: Earlier sequencing of 150 million to 200 million T cells yielded around 120 million unique TCR beta sequences.

PCR used 60 Vbeta primers and 13 Jbeta primers. Profiled with immunoSEQ multiplex PCR; TCRdb holds only in-frame clones, not every one. The data contain roughly 140,000 clones, around four fifths of them singletons. Points from the study as a whole: On later analysis, the bulk of CMV-associated TCR beta chains appeared to be HLA-restricted. According to an earlier analysis, most TCR beta V segments yielded productive rearrangements about 90% or about 30% of the time.

Concerning this clone: Its target is not known.

This CDR3 spans 16 amino acids. Germline trimming cut 0 bases from V and 7 bases from J; bases unmatched to any gene: 8. The germline CDR1 and CDR2 sequences are SGDLS and YYNGEE. The material sequenced was PBMCs. This clonotype was sampled from a male donor in good health and CMV-seronegative. The chain links TRBV9 to TRBJ1-4; TRBD1 matches 8 bases. The CDR3: CASSVASGGMGEKLFF. For the CDR3, the DNA is TGTGCCAGCAGCGTAGCTTCAGGGGGCATGGGTGAAAAACTGTTTTTT.